The 28 T cell receptor beta chains in this list originate from one sample, sequenced in a study of CD8+CD57+ T cells in acquired aplastic anemia. Genomic DNA was employed as the template in profiling TCR beta VDJ and CDR3. TCRdb passed the reads through MiXCR, listing each CDR3 protein once. The sample lists about 470,000 distinct CDR3 sequences; around 33% were seen once. Flow cytometry had shown expanded CD8+CD57+ cells in the patients chosen for sequencing. Sample: sorted CD4+, CD8+, or CD8+CD57+ T cells (not recorded which) from PBMCs. The source of these receptors is a human donor with aplastic anemia.

Points on this clonotype: The CDR3 ends on some other residue instead of the conserved phenylalanine or tryptophan, so this is likely a read error. Because the CDR3's place on the DNA is in doubt, the DNA is left out and the CDR3 is given as listed by TCRdb. V usage is TRBV29-1 and J usage is TRBJ1-1. The CDR3 is 9 residues long, ends included. Per germline, CDR1 SQVTM and CDR2 ANQGSEA. CDR3 sequence reads: CSVEDRANY.

As to this clonotype: The germline gene is not matched at one end of the junction; a read error may be the cause. This chain links TRBV12-3 or TRBV12-4 with TRBJ2-3; the match to TRBD2 covers 10 bases. The CDR3 runs to 16 residues. CDR3 sequence (DNA): TGTGCCAGCAGTGAGGGGATAGCGGGGGGCACAGGTACGCAGTATTTT. Protein product: CASSEGIAGGTGTQYF.

This clonotype has just a few counts. V gene TRBV4-2 combines with J gene TRBJ2-7; the match to TRBD2 covers 8 bases. V dropped 3 bases and J dropped 3; count of bases not matched to a gene: 10. The length of the CDR3 is 16 residues. The germline V gene encodes CDR1 LGHNA and CDR2 YNFKEQ. The CDR3: CASSHPGTSSHYEQYF. CDR3 DNA sequence: TGTGCCAGCAGCCATCCCGGGACTAGTTCCCACTACGAGCAGTACTTC.

This chain joins TRBV5-5 and TRBJ2-1; 7 bases match TRBD2. Germline-derived CDR1 and CDR2 are SGHKS and YYEKEE (reference sequence). The junction had 2 bases not matched to a gene; V was cut back by 1 base and J by 4 bases. The CDR3 length is 14 residues. This CDR3 reads CASSLSSGYNEQFF. The CDR3 DNA follows: TGTGCCAGCAGCTTGAGTAGCGGGTACAATGAGCAGTTCTTC.

For this clonotype: A much larger clone lies one base from this, so it may be a read error. The chain couples TRBV20-1 to TRBJ2-3, with D possibly TRBD1 on 6 matching bases. The germline gives CDR1 DFQATT, CDR2 SNEGSKA (reference sequence). Trimming took off 6 bases at V and 2 bases at J, with 18 bases between the two ends. This CDR3 comprises 15 residues. The chain's CDR3 is CSARSGQTVTDTQYF. In DNA, the CDR3 is TGCAGTGCCCGAAGTGGACAGACGGTCACAGATACGCAGTATTTT.

This clonotype was counted a single time. This chain joins TRBV4-3 and TRBJ2-1, with 7 bases that match TRBD2. CDR3 size: 15 residues. Per the germline V gene, CDR1 is LGHNA and CDR2 is YSLEER. V was pared by 7 bases and J by 1 base, with 7 bases of the junction left unmatched. The CDR3 is CASTDPGGSYNEQFF. The CDR3 DNA reads as TGCGCCAGCACTGACCCGGGGGGTTCCTACAATGAGCAGTTCTTC.

This clonotype came up a few times. The chain carries TRBV12-3 or TRBV12-4 and TRBJ1-5, with D perhaps matching TRBD1 (6 bases). V lost 3 bases and J 6 bases, leaving 12 bases between the germline ends. The CDR3 is 14 amino acids. The CDR3 DNA reads TGTGCCAGCAGTTTGTCAGGGGATAGTCAGCCCCAGCATTTT. Translation: CASSLSGDSQPQHF.

In regard to this clonotype: Possible read error: a much larger clone is one base away. The chain couples TRBV14 to TRBJ1-6, with D uncertain. The CDR3 extends over 15 amino acids. Germline CDR1 is SGHDN and CDR2 is FVKESK. Trimming shortened V by 1 base and J by 7 bases, and 11 bases separated the two germline ends. CDR3 amino acids: CASSQGNTANSPLHF. CDR3 coding DNA: TGTGCCAGCAGCCAAGGAAACACGGCGAATTCACCCCTCCACTTT.

There are many counts of this clonotype. The chain carries TRBV2 and TRBJ2-7, with 7 bases that match TRBD1. The CDR3 consists of 15 residues. The germline V gene encodes CDR1 SNHLY and CDR2 FYNNEI. J lost 1 base, V lost 3 bases, and 6 bases had no gene match. CDR3: CASSEDRLLSYEQYF. Written as DNA, the CDR3 is TGTGCCAGCAGTGAGGACAGGCTACTTTCCTACGAGCAGTACTTC.

V and J are TRBV5-1 and TRBJ1-1; D is possibly TRBD1 (6 bases). This CDR3 comprises 16 residues. The germline gives CDR1 SGHRS, CDR2 YFSETQ. With 3 bases removed from V and 0 bases from J, the gap between germline ends came to 15 bases. The DNA for the CDR3 is TGCGCCAGCAGCTGGGACCGGACAGAAATGAACACTGAAGCTTTCTTT. Protein: CASSWDRTEMNTEAFF.

The chain links TRBV6-1 to TRBJ2-1; TRBD1 might be the D (5 bases). Germline V lookup: CDR1 MNHNS, CDR2 SASEGT. Trimming stripped 3 bases from V and 5 bases from J, with 11 bases between. The CDR3 totals 14 residues. The CDR3 reads CASSEQGANNEQFF. CDR3 nucleotide sequence: TGTGCCAGCAGTGAGCAGGGCGCCAACAATGAGCAGTTCTTC.

For this clonotype: Possible read error: a much larger clone is one base away. The chain couples TRBV20-1 to TRBJ2-7; 9 nucleotides match TRBD1. CDR1 is DFQATT, CDR2 SNEGSKA, per germline (reference sequence). The CDR3 is 14 amino acids. CDR3 sequence: CSAGTGMRHYEQCF. DNA of the CDR3: TGCAGTGCTGGGACAGGGATGCGGCACTACGAGCAGTGCTTC.

The chain links TRBV3-1 to TRBJ2-7; either TRBD1 or TRBD2 may supply D (6 bases each). The germline V and J ends were trimmed by 5 bases and 7 bases, with 12 bases remaining between them. This CDR3 has 12 residues. Germline V lookup: CDR1 LGHDT, CDR2 YNNKEL (reference sequence). Here the CDR3 DNA reads TGTGCCAGCAGCACCCAAGGGGGGGAGCAGTACTTC. Its translation: CASSTQGGEQYF.

This clonotype turned up a few times. The chain uses TRBV7-2 and TRBJ2-5; possible D gene TRBD1, 5 bases. Germline V gene sequence: CDR1 SGHTA, CDR2 FQGNSA. V was cut by 1 base and J by 5 bases, with 14 bases left in between. The CDR3 runs 15 residues. The CDR3 coding sequence is TGTGCCAGCAGCTTAGAAAGGGGCAGGGCGGAGACCCAGTACTTC. Protein sequence: CASSLERGRAETQYF.

J is TRBJ1-5 and V is TRBV6-2 or TRBV6-3; the D is unclear. The ends were cut back, 0 bases at V and 0 bases at J, with 3 bases in the middle. The CDR3 totals 14 residues. The V gene's germline CDR1 is MNHEY and CDR2 SVGEGT. The CDR3: CASSYSYSNQPQHF. CDR3 sequence (DNA): TGTGCCAGCAGTTACTCGTATAGCAATCAGCCCCAGCATTTT.

This clonotype has at least ten counts. CDR3 bases: TGTGCCAGCAGCCCGCAGACAGGGCAGACCTACGAGCAGTACTTC. This gives the protein CASSPQTGQTYEQYF. V and J are TRBV9 and TRBJ2-7, with TRBD1 matching over 7 bases. The CDR3 is 15 amino acids. Germline V gene sequence: CDR1 SGDLS, CDR2 YYNGEE. The V and J ends lost 4 bases and 2 bases, in that order; junction bases with no gene match: 9. The full variable domain, with the rest looked up from reference TRBV9 and TRBJ2-7, is DSGVTQTPKHLITATGQRVTLRCSPRSGDLSVYWYQQSLDQGLQFLIQYYNGEERAKGNILERFSAQQFPDLHSELNLSSLELGDSALYFCASSPQTGQTYEQYFGPGTRLTVT.

This clonotype came up many times. DNA for the CDR3: TGCGCCAGCAGCTTGTATAGCGGGAGGAACGACGAGCAGTACTTC. This sequence encodes CASSLYSGRNDEQYF. The J gene is TRBJ2-7, the V gene TRBV5-1, with 10 bases aligning to TRBD2. CDR1 is SGHRS and CDR2 is YFSETQ in the germline V gene. This CDR3 spans 15 amino acids. V was clipped by 1 base and J by 5 bases; unmatched bases: 6.

The chain recombines TRBV20-1 with TRBJ2-7, with a weak D call TRBD2 (6 bases). The V and J ends lost 7 bases and 5 bases respectively, with 15 bases between them. CDR1 is DFQATT and CDR2 is SNEGSKA in the germline V gene (reference sequence). The length of the CDR3 is 12 residues. The CDR3 here is CSVRRAIDEQYF. As DNA, the CDR3 is TGCAGTGTTAGGAGGGCCATCGACGAGCAGTACTTC.

Points on this clonotype: This clone may be a read error of a much larger clone one base away. The chain couples TRBV7-9 to TRBJ2-7, with D perhaps being TRBD1 or TRBD2 (5 bases each). The CDR3 is made up of 13 amino acids. The germline V gene encodes CDR1 SEHNR and CDR2 FQNEAQ (reference sequence). CDR3 DNA: TGTGCCAGCAACTTAGGTACTAGGGGCGAGCAGTACTTC. This codes for CASNLGTRGEQYF.

This clonotype has more than one count but fewer than ten. This sequence joins TRBV11-1 and TRBJ2-3, with D perhaps given as TRBD1 or TRBD2 (6 bases each). Germline V CDR1 and CDR2: SGHAT, FQDESV (reference sequence). The CDR3 length is 15 residues. The V end lost 1 base, the J end lost 6 bases, and 14 bases lay between the germline ends. CDR3 nucleotide sequence: TGTGCCAGCAGCTTAGTAGGAGGGGGATCCGATACGCAGTATTTT. Amino acid sequence: CASSLVGGGSDTQYF. Together with reference TRBV11-1 and TRBJ2-3, the CDR3 gives the full variable domain: EAEVAQSPRYKITEKSQAVAFWCDPISGHATLYWYRQILGQGPELLVQFQDESVVDDSQLPKDRFSAERLKGVDSTLKIQPAELGDSAMYLCASSLVGGGSDTQYFGPGTRLTVL.

The table lists this clonotype with a count of one. The rearrangement joins TRBV29-1 to TRBJ1-3, with D maybe TRBD1 (5 bases). CDR1 SQVTM and CDR2 ANQGSEA come from the germline V gene. This CDR3 has 14 amino acids. The ends were cut back, 5 bases at V and 1 base at J, with 12 bases in the middle. The CDR3 nucleotides read TGCAGCGTTCCGGCCGGGGGGTCTGGAAACACCATATATTTT. Its translation: CSVPAGGSGNTIYF.

The rearrangement links TRBV2 to TRBJ2-7; 10 positions match TRBD1. CDR1 SNHLY and CDR2 FYNNEI come from the germline V gene. The J segment lost 5 bases and the V segment lost 6 bases, leaving 10 bases of the junction unmatched. The CDR3 sequence is 15 residues long. CDR3 sequence: CASSPQDRGAHEQYF. CDR3 nucleotide sequence: TGTGCCAGCAGCCCCCAGGACAGGGGGGCTCACGAGCAGTACTTC. The variable domain in full, with the rest retrieved from reference TRBV2 and TRBJ2-7, is EPEVTQTPSHQVTQMGQEVILRCVPISNHLYFYWYRQILGQKVEFLVSFYNNEISEKSEIFDDQFSVERPDGSNFTLKIRSTKLEDSAMYFCASSPQDRGAHEQYFGPGTRLTVT.

This clonotype was recorded a few times. This chain joins TRBV20-1 and TRBJ2-2, with 13 bases lining up with TRBD2. CDR1 and CDR2 from the germline V gene are DFQATT and SNEGSKA (reference sequence). Trimming took 3 bases from V and 3 from J; bases not matched to a gene: 10. This CDR3 is built from 18 residues. CDR3 sequence (DNA): TGCAGTGCTAGTGGAAGGACTAGCGGGGGTCACGACACCGGGGAGCTGTTTTTT. This sequence encodes CSASGRTSGGHDTGELFF.

The chain links TRBV19 to TRBJ2-6; TRBD2 agrees at 7 bases. The CDR3 covers 15 residues. Trimming at V came to 9 bases and at J to 3 bases, leaving 8 bases not matched to a gene. Germline CDR1 reads LNHDA; CDR2 reads SQIVND (reference sequence). This CDR3 is CASQRGSGGANVLTF. CDR3 nucleotide sequence: TGTGCCAGCCAACGCGGGAGCGGTGGGGCCAACGTCCTGACTTTC.

This clonotype was observed at least ten times. The CDR3 loop is CASSSNTGVYSEQFF. The CDR3 DNA follows: TGTGCCAGCAGCAGTAACACGGGGGTGTATAGTGAGCAGTTCTTC. J is TRBJ2-1 and V is TRBV9, with D tentatively TRBD2 (6 bases). CDR1 is SGDLS and CDR2 is YYNGEE in the germline V gene. V was shortened by 4 bases and J by 9 bases, with 20 bases between the two germline ends. The CDR3 sequence is 15 residues long. The whole variable domain, remainder taken from reference TRBV9 and TRBJ2-1, is DSGVTQTPKHLITATGQRVTLRCSPRSGDLSVYWYQQSLDQGLQFLIQYYNGEERAKGNILERFSAQQFPDLHSELNLSSLELGDSALYFCASSSNTGVYSEQFFGPGTRLTVL.

In regard to this clonotype: Being one base from a much bigger clone, this may be a read error. The V gene is TRBV7-9, the J gene TRBJ1-3; no definite D call. CDR1 and CDR2 from the germline V gene are SEHNR and FQNEAQ (reference sequence). The CDR3 has 13 amino acids. CDR3 bases: TGTGCCAGCACCTTAGACCCTGGAAACACCATATATTTT. Its translation is CASTLDPGNTIYF.

This clonotype was counted at least ten times. This sequence joins TRBV19 and TRBJ2-2; 7 bases agree with TRBD1. There are 14 residues in the CDR3. V was pared by 6 bases and J by 1 base, with 2 bases of the junction left unmatched. Germline V gene sequence: CDR1 LNHDA, CDR2 SQIVND (reference sequence). The CDR3 region has the DNA TGTGCCAGTAGGAGACAGGGGAACACCGGGGAGCTGTTTTTT. It translates to CASRRQGNTGELFF.

The chain couples TRBV30 to TRBJ1-2; D remains ambiguous. CDR1 is GTSNPN and CDR2 is SVGIG in the germline V gene (reference sequence). The V and J ends lost 5 bases and 0 bases respectively, with 10 bases between them. CDR3 size: 13 residues. DNA for the CDR3: TGTGCCTGGTCGACAAGACCTAACTATGGCTACACCTTC. It codes for CAWSTRPNYGYTF.